The source of this TCR beta chain is a study of T cell responses to AZD1222 COVID-19 vaccine. General study findings and limits: Researchers took repertoire samples only after the peak T cell response had come.

This clone occurred once. Its antigen remains unknown. Between the trimmed V and J ends, which lost 4 bases and 6 bases, there was a span of 16 bases. In germline, CDR1 is SGHTA, CDR2 FQGTGA. The CDR3 loop spans 14 amino acids. Data came from immunoSEQ multiplex PCR; TCRdb stores just in-frame clones and leaves some out. The sample gives approximately 180,000 clones, approximately 90% of which show up once; roughly 4% is in the top ten. The receptor comes from an adult who received the MenACWY meningococcal vaccine as a control. V usage is TRBV7-3 and J usage is TRBJ2-7; D might be TRBD1 (5 bases). The sequences come from peripheral blood, collected 28 days after the second dose of the MenACWY control vaccine. The CDR3 sequence: CASSSTGSTSEQYF. CDR3 nucleotides: TGTGCCAGCAGCTCAACAGGATCTACGAGCGAGCAGTACTTC. The full variable domain, completed using reference TRBV7-3 and TRBJ2-7, is GAGVSQTPSNKVTEKGKYVELRCDPISGHTALYWYRQSLGQGPEFLIYFQGTGAADDSGLPNDRFFAVRPEGSVSTLKIQRTERGDSAVYLCASSSTGSTSEQYFGPGTRLTVT.